This T cell receptor (beta chain) was recovered during a study of Ad26.COV2.S vaccination and SARS-CoV-2 variants. Study details: Dosing was one shot or two shots 56 days apart.

This CDR3 spans 14 amino acids. CDR1 and CDR2 from the germline V gene are SGHVS and FQNEAQ. The V end lost 4 bases, the J end lost 9 bases, and 16 bases lay between the germline ends. Study-level results: A substantial breadth of spike-specific CD8+ and CD4+ T cell responses after vaccination has been reported.

The treatment here: 15 to 20 received Ad26.COV2.S at low or high dose, single or two shots; five or six received placebo; per-sample allocation not given. At day 63 after the first vaccine or placebo injection, samples were drawn. An adult aged 18-55 years in Boston served as the donor. What was given as vaccine was an Ad26 vector encoding Wuhan-strain SARS-CoV-2 spike. Notes on this clone: Its antigen is currently unknown.

Using immunoSEQ multiplex PCR, the repertoire was profiled, and TCRdb retains in-frame clones only, with some absent. This table has over 400,000 clones, 80% to 90% appearing once. Sequencing used peripheral blood, obtained in a trial of Ad26.COV2.S vaccine versus placebo. This clonotype originated in a person aged 18-60 years who received the Ad26.COV2.S COVID-19 vaccine or a placebo. The chain joins TRBV7-8 to TRBJ2-1; no reliable D call. The CDR3 bases are TGTGCCAGCAGCTCCGCCGGCTGGAGCTCTGAGCAGTTCTTC. Residues: CASSSAGWSSEQFF.